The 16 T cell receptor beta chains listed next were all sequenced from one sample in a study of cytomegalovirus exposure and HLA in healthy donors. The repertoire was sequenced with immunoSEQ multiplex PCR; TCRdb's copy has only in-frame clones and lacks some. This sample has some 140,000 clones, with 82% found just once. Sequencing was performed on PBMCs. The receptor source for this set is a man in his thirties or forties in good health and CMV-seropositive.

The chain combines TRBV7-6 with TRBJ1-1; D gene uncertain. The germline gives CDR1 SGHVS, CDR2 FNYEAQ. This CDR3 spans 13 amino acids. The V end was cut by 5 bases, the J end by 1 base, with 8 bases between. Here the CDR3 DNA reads TGTGCCAGCAGCCTCAAGAGGAACACTGAAGCTTTCTTT. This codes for CASSLKRNTEAFF.

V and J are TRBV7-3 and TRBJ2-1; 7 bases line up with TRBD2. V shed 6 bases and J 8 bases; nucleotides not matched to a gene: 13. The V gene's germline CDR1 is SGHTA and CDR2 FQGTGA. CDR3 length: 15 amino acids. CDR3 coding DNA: TGTGCCAGCAGGGAGCGGGACCTAGCTCAATATGAGCAGTTCTTC. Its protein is CASRERDLAQYEQFF. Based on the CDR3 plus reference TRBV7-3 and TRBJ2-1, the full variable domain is GAGVSQTPSNKVTEKGKYVELRCDPISGHTALYWYRQSLGQGPEFLIYFQGTGAADDSGLPNDRFFAVRPEGSVSTLKIQRTERGDSAVYLCASRERDLAQYEQFFGPGTRLTVL.

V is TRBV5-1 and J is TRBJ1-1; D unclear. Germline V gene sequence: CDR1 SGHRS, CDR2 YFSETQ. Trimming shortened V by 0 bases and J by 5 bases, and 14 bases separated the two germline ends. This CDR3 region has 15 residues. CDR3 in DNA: TGCGCCAGCAGCTTGGCCGGTCCCCCGAGGACTGAAGCTTTCTTT. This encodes CASSLAGPPRTEAFF. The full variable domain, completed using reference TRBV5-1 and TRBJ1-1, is KAGVTQTPRYLIKTRGQQVTLSCSPISGHRSVSWYQQTPGQGLQFLFEYFSETQRNKGNFPGRFSGRQFSNSRSEMNVSTLELGDSALYLCASSLAGPPRTEAFFGQGTRLTVV.

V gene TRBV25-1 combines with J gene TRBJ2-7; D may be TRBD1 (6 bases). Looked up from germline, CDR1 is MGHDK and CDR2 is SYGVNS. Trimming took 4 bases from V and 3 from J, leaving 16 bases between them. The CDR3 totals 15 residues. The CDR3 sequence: CASSGSGQRYYEQYF. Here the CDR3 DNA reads TGTGCCAGCAGTGGTTCTGGACAGCGATACTACGAGCAGTACTTC.

CDR3 sequence reads: CASSEIALDRELYGYTF. CDR3 bases: TGTGCCAGCAGTGAGATTGCTCTGGACAGAGAACTCTATGGCTACACCTTC. This chain links TRBV2 with TRBJ1-2, with a weak D call TRBD1 (6 bases). Germline CDR1 SNHLY, CDR2 FYNNEI. This CDR3 spans 17 amino acids. Trimming stripped 3 bases from V and 4 bases from J, with 21 bases between.

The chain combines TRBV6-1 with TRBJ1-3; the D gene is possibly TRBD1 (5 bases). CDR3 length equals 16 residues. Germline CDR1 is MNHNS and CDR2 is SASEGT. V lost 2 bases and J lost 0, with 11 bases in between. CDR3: CASSEWGRLSGNTIYF. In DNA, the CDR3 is TGTGCCAGCAGTGAATGGGGCAGGCTCTCTGGAAACACCATATATTTT.

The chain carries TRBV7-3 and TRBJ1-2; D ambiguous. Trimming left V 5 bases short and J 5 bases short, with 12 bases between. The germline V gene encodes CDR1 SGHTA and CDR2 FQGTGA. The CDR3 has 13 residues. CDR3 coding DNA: TGTGCCAGCAGCCCAGCTGGAGAATATGGCTACACCTTC. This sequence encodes CASSPAGEYGYTF.

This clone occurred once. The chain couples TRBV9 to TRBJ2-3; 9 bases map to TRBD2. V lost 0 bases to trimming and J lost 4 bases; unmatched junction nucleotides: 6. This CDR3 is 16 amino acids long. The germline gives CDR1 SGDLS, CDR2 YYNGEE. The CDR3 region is CASSVDPAGGSDTQYF. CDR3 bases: TGTGCCAGCAGCGTAGATCCAGCGGGGGGCTCAGATACGCAGTATTTT.

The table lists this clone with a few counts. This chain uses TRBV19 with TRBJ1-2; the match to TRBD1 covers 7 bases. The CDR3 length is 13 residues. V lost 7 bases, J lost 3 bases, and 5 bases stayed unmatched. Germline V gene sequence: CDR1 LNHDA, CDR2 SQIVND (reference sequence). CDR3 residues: CASINRGDYGYTF. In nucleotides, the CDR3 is TGTGCCAGTATCAACAGGGGTGACTATGGCTACACCTTC.

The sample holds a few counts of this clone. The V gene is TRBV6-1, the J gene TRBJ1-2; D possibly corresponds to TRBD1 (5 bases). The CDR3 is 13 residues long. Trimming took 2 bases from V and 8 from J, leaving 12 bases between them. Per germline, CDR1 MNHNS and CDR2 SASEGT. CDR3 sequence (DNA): TGTGCCAGCAGTGAATGGGAGGGGTTGGGCTACACCTTC. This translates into CASSEWEGLGYTF.

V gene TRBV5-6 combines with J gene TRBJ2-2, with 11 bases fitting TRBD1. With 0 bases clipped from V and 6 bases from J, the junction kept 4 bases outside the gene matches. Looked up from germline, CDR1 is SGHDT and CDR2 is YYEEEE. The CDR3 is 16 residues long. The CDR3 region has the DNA TGTGCCAGCAGCTTGGAGGACAGGGGGCGCGCCGGGGAGCTGTTTTTT. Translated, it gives CASSLEDRGRAGELFF. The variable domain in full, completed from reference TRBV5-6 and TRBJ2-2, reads DAGVTQSPTHLIKTRGQQVTLRCSPKSGHDTVSWYQQALGQGPQFIFQYYEEEERQRGNFPDRFSGHQFPNYSSELNVNALLLGDSALYLCASSLEDRGRAGELFFGEGSRLTVL.

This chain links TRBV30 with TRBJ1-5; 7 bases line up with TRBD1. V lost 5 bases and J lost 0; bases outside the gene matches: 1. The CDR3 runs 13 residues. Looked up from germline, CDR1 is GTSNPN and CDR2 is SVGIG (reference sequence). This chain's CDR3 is CAWDRDSNQPQHF. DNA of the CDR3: TGTGCCTGGGACAGGGATAGCAATCAGCCCCAGCATTTT.

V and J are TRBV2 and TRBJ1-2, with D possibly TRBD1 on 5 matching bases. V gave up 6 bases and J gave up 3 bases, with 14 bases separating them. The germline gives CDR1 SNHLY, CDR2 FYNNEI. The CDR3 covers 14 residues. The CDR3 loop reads CASSQGRGDYGYTF. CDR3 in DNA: TGTGCCAGCAGCCAAGGGAGGGGTGACTATGGCTACACCTTC.

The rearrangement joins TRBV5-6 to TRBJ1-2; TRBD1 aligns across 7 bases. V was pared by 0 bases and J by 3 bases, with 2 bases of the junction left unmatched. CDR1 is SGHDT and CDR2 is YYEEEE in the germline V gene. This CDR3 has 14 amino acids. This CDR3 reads CASSLGGQDYGYTF. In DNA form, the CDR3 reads TGTGCCAGCAGCTTGGGTGGACAGGACTATGGCTACACCTTC.

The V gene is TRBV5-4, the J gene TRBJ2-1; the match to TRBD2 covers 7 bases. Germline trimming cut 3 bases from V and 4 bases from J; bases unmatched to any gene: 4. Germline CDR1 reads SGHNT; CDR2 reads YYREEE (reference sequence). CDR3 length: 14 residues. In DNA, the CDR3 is TGTGCCAGCAGCTCCCCCGGGGGGTACAATGAGCAGTTCTTC. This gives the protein CASSSPGGYNEQFF. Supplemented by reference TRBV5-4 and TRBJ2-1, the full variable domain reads ETGVTQSPTHLIKTRGQQVTLRCSSQSGHNTVSWYQQALGQGPQFIFQYYREEENGRGNFPPRFSGLQFPNYSSELNVNALELDDSALYLCASSSPGGYNEQFFGPGTRLTVL.

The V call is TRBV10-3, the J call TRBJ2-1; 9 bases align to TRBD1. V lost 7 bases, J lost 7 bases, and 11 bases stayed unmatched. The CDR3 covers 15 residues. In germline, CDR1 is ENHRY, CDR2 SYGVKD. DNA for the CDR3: TGTGCCATCACTGACCCCGGGACAGGGTATAATGAGCAGTTCTTC. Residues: CAITDPGTGYNEQFF.